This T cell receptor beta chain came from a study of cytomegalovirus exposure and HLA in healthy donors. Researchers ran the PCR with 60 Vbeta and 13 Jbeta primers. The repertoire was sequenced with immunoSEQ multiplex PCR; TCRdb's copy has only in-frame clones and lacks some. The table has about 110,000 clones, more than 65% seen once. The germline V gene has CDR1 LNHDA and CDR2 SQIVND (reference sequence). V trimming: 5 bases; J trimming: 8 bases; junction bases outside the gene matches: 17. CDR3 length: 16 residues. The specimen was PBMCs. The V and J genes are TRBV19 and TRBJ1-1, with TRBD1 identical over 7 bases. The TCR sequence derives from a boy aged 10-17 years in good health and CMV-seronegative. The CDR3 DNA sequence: TGTGCCAGTAGTTCAAAAATAGACAGGGCTTTCGGAGAAGCTTTCTTT. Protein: CASSSKIDRAFGEAFF.